The 11 T cell receptor beta chains in this list originate from one sample, sequenced in a study of OX40 agonist ivuxolimab in advanced cancers. The method was immunoSEQ multiplex PCR; TCRdb's version includes in-frame clones alone and lacks a portion of them. The sample contains approximately 77,000 clones, about nine tenths of which appear only once. The sample consisted of CD4+ or CD8+ T cells sorted from blood, taken in a trial of the OX40 agonist ivuxolimab. The receptors come from an adult with an advanced solid tumor such as melanoma, head and neck, liver or kidney cancer.

The V gene is TRBV7-3, the J gene TRBJ1-1, with a possible D match to TRBD1 (6 bases). V lost 1 base and J lost 3, with 9 bases in between. Germline assignment: CDR1 SGHTA and CDR2 FQGTGA. The CDR3 totals 14 residues. As DNA, the CDR3 is TGTGCCAGCAGCTTAAGGGGGCCGGACACTGAAGCTTTCTTT. Amino acid sequence: CASSLRGPDTEAFF.

The DNA for the CDR3 is TGTGCCAGTAGTATAGAGGACAGGGGGCCAGAGACCCAGTACTTC. Its translation: CASSIEDRGPETQYF. The chain links TRBV19 to TRBJ2-5; 11 positions agree with TRBD1. Germline V gene data show CDR1 as LNHDA and CDR2 as SQIVND (reference sequence). With V trimmed by 0 bases and J by 4 bases, 1 base remained unmatched. This CDR3 is built from 15 residues.

The rearrangement uses TRBV5-1 and TRBJ2-7; tentatively, D is TRBD1 or TRBD2 (6 bases each). Trimming pared 4 bases from V and 2 bases from J, leaving 19 bases between. The CDR3 totals 16 residues. Germline values: CDR1 SGHRS, CDR2 YFSETQ. CDR3: CASSGEVTGSTYEQYF. DNA of the CDR3: TGCGCCAGCAGCGGGGAGGTAACAGGGTCCACCTACGAGCAGTACTTC.

V and J are TRBV21-1 and TRBJ2-3; no DNA check was done on the table's D call, TRBD2. TRBV21-1 is a listed pseudogene. CDR3 length: 18 amino acids. The CDR3 DNA reads TGTGCCAGCAGCAAAGGGGGACTAGCGGGAGCGATCACAGATACGCAGTATTTT. Protein sequence: CASSKGGLAGAITDTQYF.

V and J are TRBV2 and TRBJ1-5, with 9 positions matching TRBD1. CDR3 size: 17 residues. Germline V gene lookup returns CDR1 SNHLY and CDR2 FYNNEI. J was trimmed by 2 bases and V by 6 bases; bases with no gene match: 11. CDR3 sequence reads: CASSHRGDREGNQPQHF. The CDR3, as DNA: TGTGCCAGCAGCCACCGGGGGGACAGGGAAGGCAATCAGCCCCAGCATTTT.

This clone was counted between two and nine times. The CDR3 loop is CASSLGEAGLYNEQFF. The CDR3, as DNA: TGCGCCAGCAGCTTGGGGGAAGCGGGTCTCTACAATGAGCAGTTCTTC. The rearrangement links TRBV5-1 to TRBJ2-1; tentative D call: TRBD2 (6 bases). The germline V gene encodes CDR1 SGHRS and CDR2 YFSETQ. V was shortened by 0 bases and J by 3 bases, with 13 bases between the two germline ends. CDR3 length equals 16 residues.

This chain joins TRBV5-1 and TRBJ2-2; 13 nucleotides align to TRBD2. V trimming: 4 bases; J trimming: 8 bases; junction bases outside the gene matches: 8. Germline loops: CDR1 SGHRS, CDR2 YFSETQ. The CDR3 covers 16 residues. The CDR3 reads CASSRTSGGYLGELFF. CDR3 bases: TGCGCCAGCAGCCGGACTAGCGGGGGTTACTTGGGGGAGCTGTTTTTT.

The genes are TRBV5-1 and TRBJ1-1; D remains unclear. Trimming took off 0 bases at V and 1 base at J, with 10 bases between the two ends. The CDR3 loop spans 15 amino acids. Germline V gene lookup returns CDR1 SGHRS and CDR2 YFSETQ. This chain's CDR3 is CASSLEPTANTEAFF. The CDR3 DNA follows: TGCGCCAGCAGCTTGGAACCAACAGCGAACACTGAAGCTTTCTTT.

CDR3 sequence: CAWSAKLGTGIGAFF. The CDR3 DNA is TGTGCCTGGAGTGCCAAACTGGGGACAGGGATAGGGGCTTTCTTT. This chain links TRBV30 with TRBJ1-1; TRBD1 aligns across 9 bases. The germline V gene has CDR1 GTSNPN and CDR2 SVGIG (reference sequence). This CDR3 region has 15 residues. Unmatched junction bases numbered 14, after V lost 1 base and J lost 11 bases. Looking up the rest from reference TRBV30 and TRBJ1-1 gives the full variable domain: SQTIHQWPATLVQPVGSPLSLECTVEGTSNPNLYWYRQAAGRGLQLLFYSVGIGQISSEVPQNLSASRPQDRQFILSSKKLLLSDSGFYLCAWSAKLGTGIGAFFGQGTRLTVV.

This chain connects TRBV5-1 to TRBJ1-1; no reliable D call. With 4 bases removed from V and 3 bases from J, the gap between germline ends came to 16 bases. CDR3 length equals 15 residues. The germline V gene encodes CDR1 SGHRS and CDR2 YFSETQ. This CDR3 is CASSPHSNRDTEAFF. The CDR3 nucleotides read TGCGCCAGCAGCCCGCACAGTAATAGAGACACTGAAGCTTTCTTT.

Note on this clone: Other DNA sequences in the same sample also yield this CDR3. V gene TRBV4-3 combines with J gene TRBJ2-7; TRBD1 agrees at 7 bases. Germline-derived CDR1 and CDR2 are LGHNA and YSLEER. This CDR3 has 16 residues. With 0 bases clipped from V and 3 bases from J, the junction kept 8 bases outside the gene matches. In nucleotides, the CDR3 is TGCGCCAGCAGCCAAGATCCCCGACAGGGCTTCTACGAGCAGTACTTC. It codes for CASSQDPRQGFYEQYF.